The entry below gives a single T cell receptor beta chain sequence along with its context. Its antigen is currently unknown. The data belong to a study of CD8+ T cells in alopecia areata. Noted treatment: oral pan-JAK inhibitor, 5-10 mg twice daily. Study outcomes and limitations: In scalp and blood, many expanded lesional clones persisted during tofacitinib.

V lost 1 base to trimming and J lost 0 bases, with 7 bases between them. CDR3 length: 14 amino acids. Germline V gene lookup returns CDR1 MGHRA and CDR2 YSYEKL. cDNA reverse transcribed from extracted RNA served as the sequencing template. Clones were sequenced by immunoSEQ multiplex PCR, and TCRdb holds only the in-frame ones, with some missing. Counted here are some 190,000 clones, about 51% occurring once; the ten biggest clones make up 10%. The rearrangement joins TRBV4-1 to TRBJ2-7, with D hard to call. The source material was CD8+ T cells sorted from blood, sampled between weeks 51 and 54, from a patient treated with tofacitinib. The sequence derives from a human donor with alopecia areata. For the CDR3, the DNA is TGCGCCAGCAGCCAAGTAATGAGCTCCTACGAGCAGTACTTC. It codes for CASSQVMSSYEQYF.